Listed below are T cell receptor beta chains from one sample, sequenced in a study of response to subunit inactivated influenza vaccine. TCRdb re-called the RT-PCR reads through MiXCR, storing one row per CDR3 protein. The sample holds under 850,000 distinct CDR3 sequences; 18% are singletons and the top ten take 11%. The sequencing here drew on PBMCs from blood, taken 4 to 6 days after vaccination. Every receptor here comes from a man aged 50 or older who received an inactivated influenza vaccine. The CDR3 runs from the conserved cysteine through the conserved F or W. The D gene is left open where the match is weak. Rows may omit the clone size; those that give it use once, few, many or a size class.

V gene,clone size,J gene,CDR3 length,D gene,CDR3 protein,CDR3 DNA
TRBV20-1,-,TRBJ1-2,14,TRBD1,CSASWGQGRDGYTF,TGCAGTGCTAGTTGGGGACAGGGGAGGGATGGCTACACCTTC
TRBV7-8,-,TRBJ2-2,15,TRBD2,CASSERGGKTGELFF,TGTGCCAGCAGCGAGCGGGGGGGAAAGACCGGGGAGCTGTTTTTT
TRBV7-2,-,TRBJ2-1,13,-,CASSPGIYNEQFF,TGTGCCAGCAGCCCCGGGATCTACAATGAGCAGTTCTTC
TRBV10-3,once,TRBJ2-7,13,-,CAIKERESYEQYF,TGTGCCATCAAAGAACGGGAATCCTACGAGCAGTACTTC
TRBV7-2,few,TRBJ1-1,14,-,CASKAGGVGTEAFF,TGTGCCAGCAAGGCTGGGGGCGTTGGCACTGAAGCTTTCTTT
TRBV29-1,many,TRBJ2-7,15,-,CSVEGHPGEGYEQYF,TGCAGCGTCGAGGGCCACCCAGGGGAGGGGTACGAGCAGTACTTC
TRBV12-3/TRBV12-4,many,TRBJ1-1,14,-,CASRPEPMNTEAFF,TGTGCCAGCAGGCCCGAGCCCATGAACACTGAAGCTTTCTTT
TRBV11-2,-,TRBJ2-2,18,-,CASSPKSWDSANTGELFF,TGTGCCAGCAGCCCCAAATCGTGGGACTCCGCGAACACCGGGGAGCTGTTTTTT
TRBV11-2,-,TRBJ1-1,16,-,CASSLDNPGRNTEAFF,TGTGCCAGCAGCTTAGATAACCCAGGGAGGAACACTGAAGCTTTCTTT
TRBV6-5,few,TRBJ1-1,13,-,CASSYEGATEAFF,TGTGCCAGCAGTTACGAAGGAGCCACTGAAGCTTTCTTT